One and the same sample provided the 15 T cell receptor beta chains below, sequenced in a study of blood T cell repertoires in COVID-19. The assay was immunoSEQ multiplex PCR, and TCRdb's table has in-frame clones only and misses some. Among more than 120,000 clones listed, roughly 86% were seen once. Sequencing used peripheral blood. These TCRs come from a woman in her 50s with acute or convalescent COVID-19.

V usage is TRBV15 and J usage is TRBJ1-1, with 7 bases lining up with TRBD1. Germline V gene data show CDR1 as LNHNV and CDR2 as YYDKDF (reference sequence). V was pared by 1 base and J by 1 base, with 12 bases of the junction left unmatched. The CDR3 is made up of 18 amino acids. CDR3 sequence reads: CATSRGYLRDRANTEAFF. The CDR3 nucleotides are TGTGCCACCAGCAGAGGATATCTACGAGACAGGGCGAACACTGAAGCTTTCTTT.

V is TRBV5-4 and J is TRBJ2-7; TRBD2 is a possible D gene (6 bases). Germline V CDR1 and CDR2: SGHNT, YYREEE (reference sequence). V lost 0 bases to trimming and J lost 6 bases, with 7 bases between them. The CDR3 length is 12 residues. The DNA of the CDR3 is TGTGCCAGCAGCTTGGGGCGGGGCGAGCAGTACTTC. Translated, it gives CASSLGRGEQYF.

The chain uses TRBV7-2 and TRBJ2-2; TRBD2 agrees at 9 bases. Trimming at V came to 5 bases and at J to 6 bases, leaving 10 bases not matched to a gene. The CDR3 consists of 16 residues. CDR1 is SGHTA and CDR2 is FQGNSA in the germline V gene. The CDR3 sequence is CASSPGISGGPGELFF. CDR3 nucleotide sequence: TGTGCCAGCAGCCCAGGGATCAGCGGGGGGCCCGGGGAGCTGTTTTTT.

V usage is TRBV29-1 and J usage is TRBJ1-2; the match to TRBD1 covers 7 bases. The V and J ends lost 4 bases and 2 bases, in that order; junction bases with no gene match: 4. The CDR3 extends over 13 amino acids. Germline assignment: CDR1 SQVTM and CDR2 ANQGSEA. For the CDR3, the DNA is TGCAGCGTTGGATTAGGGGGCAACTATGGCTACACCTTC. It specifies CSVGLGGNYGYTF.

The chain couples TRBV4-1 to TRBJ2-3, with 9 bases identical to TRBD2. The trim removed 0 bases at V and 6 bases at J, leaving 7 bases unmatched. Germline V lookup: CDR1 MGHRA, CDR2 YSYEKL. The CDR3 loop spans 16 amino acids. The CDR3 sequence: CASSQDVAGGPDTQYF. CDR3 DNA: TGCGCCAGCAGCCAAGATGTGGCGGGGGGGCCCGATACGCAGTATTTT.

The CDR3 region is CASRGRRVPDTEAFF. The DNA of the CDR3 is TGCGCCAGCAGGGGGAGGAGAGTTCCCGACACTGAAGCTTTCTTT. This chain uses TRBV5-1 with TRBJ1-1; no definite D call. The CDR3 consists of 15 residues. V lost 5 bases and J lost 3, with 17 bases in between. The germline V gene has CDR1 SGHRS and CDR2 YFSETQ.

The chain employs TRBV24-1 and TRBJ1-1; TRBD1 agrees at 8 bases. With V trimmed by 6 bases and J by 1 base, 3 bases remained unmatched. The germline gives CDR1 KGHDR, CDR2 SFDVKD. This CDR3 is built from 14 residues. CDR3 in amino acids: CATSKGQENTEAFF. CDR3 nucleotide sequence: TGTGCCACCAGTAAGGGACAGGAGAACACTGAAGCTTTCTTT.

The chain recombines TRBV9 with TRBJ2-3; D unclear. Germline V gene lookup returns CDR1 SGDLS and CDR2 YYNGEE. This CDR3 spans 13 amino acids. Trimming removed 1 base at V and 0 bases at J, with 3 bases between. CDR3 sequence: CASSVPSTDTQYF. DNA of the CDR3: TGTGCCAGCAGCGTACCTAGCACAGATACGCAGTATTTT.

The chain has TRBV11-1 and TRBJ1-2; D remains unclear. This CDR3 is built from 13 residues. The ends were cut back, 3 bases at V and 0 bases at J, with 5 bases in the middle. The germline gives CDR1 SGHAT, CDR2 FQDESV (reference sequence). CDR3 region: CASSFGANYGYTF. In DNA, the CDR3 is TGTGCCAGCAGCTTCGGAGCTAACTATGGCTACACCTTC.

V gene TRBV3-1 (or the pseudogene TRBV3-2) combines with J gene TRBJ2-3, with TRBD2 matching over 11 bases. The CDR3 is 16 residues long. Germline CDR1 is LGHDT and CDR2 is YNNKEL (reference sequence). Trimming removed 4 bases from V and 5 bases from J; junction bases left unmatched: 8. CDR3 DNA: TGTGCCAGCAGCCTCCTACTAGCGGGGGCTGTAGATACGCAGTATTTT. It encodes CASSLLLAGAVDTQYF.

V usage is TRBV15 and J usage is TRBJ2-7; D is unresolved. The CDR3 extends over 12 amino acids. V was clipped by 3 bases and J by 5 bases, with 8 bases between them. The germline V gene encodes CDR1 LNHNV and CDR2 YYDKDF (reference sequence). The CDR3, as DNA: TGTGCCACCAGCAGGGCAAACGACGAGCAGTACTTC. Its protein is CATSRANDEQYF.

The chain joins TRBV27 to TRBJ2-6; TRBD1 agrees at 8 bases. Germline assignment: CDR1 MNHEY and CDR2 SMNVEV (reference sequence). Trimming at V came to 5 bases and at J to 15 bases, leaving 3 bases not matched to a gene. CDR3 length: 11 residues. The CDR3 region has the DNA TGTGCCAGCAGTCTAGGACAGGGCCTGACTTTC. Translation gives CASSLGQGLTF.

In its sample, this clone was seen a few times. This chain links TRBV19 with TRBJ1-1; 7 bases map to TRBD1. V lost 9 bases, J lost 5 bases, and 6 bases stayed unmatched. The CDR3 is made up of 12 amino acids. Germline loops: CDR1 LNHDA, CDR2 SQIVND (reference sequence). The CDR3 DNA reads TGTGCCAGCATGACAGGGTTGACTGAAGCTTTCTTT. This codes for CASMTGLTEAFF.

The chain carries TRBV20-1 and TRBJ2-7; a possible D gene is TRBD2 (5 bases). This CDR3 region has 14 residues. Deletions cut 3 bases from V and 3 bases from J, with 15 bases between. Germline assignment: CDR1 DFQATT and CDR2 SNEGSKA (reference sequence). In DNA, the CDR3 is TGCAGTGCTAGTGTTGAAGGAGGAATCTACGAGCAGTACTTC. Translation: CSASVEGGIYEQYF.

This CDR3 is CSVEGTSGGEDTQYF. In DNA form, the CDR3 reads TGCAGCGTTGAAGGGACTAGCGGGGGGGAGGATACGCAGTATTTT. J is TRBJ2-3 and V is TRBV29-1; 15 nucleotides match TRBD2. This CDR3 is 15 amino acids long. Germline lookup yields CDR1 SQVTM and CDR2 ANQGSEA. With 1 base clipped from V and 6 bases from J, the junction kept 2 bases outside the gene matches.